This T cell receptor (beta chain) was identified in a study of T cells after somatic rescue of genetic block. This CDR3 contains 20 residues. The J segment lost 0 bases and the V segment lost 5 bases, leaving 17 bases of the junction unmatched. Germline CDR1 reads MDHEN; CDR2 reads SYDVKM. Clones were sequenced by immunoSEQ multiplex PCR, and TCRdb holds only the in-frame ones, with some missing. Of 60,000 to 75,000 clones in the sample, roughly nine tenths are singletons; the top ten hold approximately 3%. The source material was peripheral blood mononuclear cells (PBMCs). The clonotype originates from a man in his forties. The rearrangement links TRBV28 to TRBJ2-3, with TRBD2 matching over 10 bases. The CDR3 DNA follows: TGTGCCAGCAGTCCACTGGGGGGTTCGGCTAGCGGGAGCAGCACAGATACGCAGTATTTT. This gives the protein CASSPLGGSASGSSTDTQYF.